The 2 T cell receptor beta chains given below trace back to one sample, sequenced in a study of tumor-infiltrating lymphocytes in localized non-small cell lung cancer. Using immunoSEQ multiplex PCR, the repertoire was profiled, and TCRdb retains in-frame clones only, with some absent. Here the sample spans 10,000 or so clones, about 72% being singletons. Material for sequencing was lung tumor tissue. The receptors were gathered from a human donor with non-small cell lung cancer.

The rearrangement links TRBV5-1 to TRBJ2-7; 12 nucleotides match TRBD2. Germline V gene sequence: CDR1 SGHRS, CDR2 YFSETQ. The CDR3 length is 14 residues. After removal of 3 bases from V and 6 bases from J, the junction contained 4 bases not matched to a gene. DNA of the CDR3: TGCGCCAGCAGCTGGACTAGCGGGACCGGCGAGCAGTACTTC. Protein sequence: CASSWTSGTGEQYF.

The gene calls are TRBV7-9 and TRBJ1-1, with TRBD1 as a possible D gene (5 bases). The germline V gene has CDR1 SEHNR and CDR2 FQNEAQ (reference sequence). The CDR3 covers 11 residues. V was clipped by 5 bases and J by 6 bases, with 7 bases between them. In DNA form, the CDR3 reads TGTGCCAGCAGCCAGGGACCTGAAGCTTTCTTT. This translates into CASSQGPEAFF.